This TCR beta chain is drawn from a study of cytomegalovirus exposure and HLA in healthy donors. A note on this clone: The antigen is undetermined.

With 60 Vbeta and 13 Jbeta primers, the PCR was carried out. Here immunoSEQ multiplex PCR was the method, and the copy in TCRdb shows in-frame clones only, minus some. The sample includes fewer than 200,000 clones, 55% to 70% seen only once; the top ten take roughly 2.7%. Broader study findings: A few of the chains that were CMV-associated were confirmed in vitro to be specific for CMV antigens. Prior analysis indicated that the majority of TCR beta V segments exhibited productivity approximately 87% or approximately 30% of the time. Association of about 17,000 TCR beta sequences with HLA alleles was found at 0.05 false discovery rate in a later analysis.

The source material was PBMCs. The source of this sequence is a woman aged 40 to 55 in good health and CMV-seropositive.

CDR3 sequence (DNA): TGCAGCGGGGGAGCAGGGGGCATAACTGAAGCTTTCTTT. Residues: CSGGAGGITEAFF. J is TRBJ1-1 and V is TRBV29-1; the match to TRBD1 covers 8 bases. The CDR3 has 13 residues. Germline loops: CDR1 SQVTM, CDR2 ANQGSEA. V shed 7 bases, J shed 5 bases, and the junction held 9 bases outside the gene matches.